This T cell receptor (beta chain) was sequenced for a study of CD8 T cells in Susac syndrome. The CDR3 is 12 amino acids. V lost 6 bases and J lost 11; bases outside the gene matches: 10. In germline, CDR1 is MDHEN, CDR2 SYDVKM. The T cells that were sequenced for TCR beta were CD8+ and CD4+ cells from blood. Negative magnetic isolation gave CD8+ and CD4+ cells; FACS enriched CD8+ TEMRA. Details on this clonotype: What it recognizes is unknown.

Reverse transcription of about 0.45 to 1 ug RNA was performed with random hexamers. Amplification of TCR beta CDR3 used immunoSEQ multiplex PCR across 54 Vbeta and 13 Jbeta. One entry per CDR3 protein results from TCRdb running MiXCR on the immunoSEQ multiplex PCR reads. The sample carries 110,000 or so distinct CDR3 sequences, roughly 95% recorded once. The study, taken as a whole, reports: The study's TCR sequencing and HLA analysis covered a relatively small number of individuals, and the study acknowledged this.

This TCR derives from a human donor in good health. The rearrangement links TRBV28 to TRBJ2-7; 7 bases map to TRBD2. Sequencing input: CD4+ T cells from PBMCs. In DNA, the CDR3 is TGTGCCAGCAGAGGCCGGGGGGTGGGAGAGTACTTC. Residues: CASRGRGVGEYF.